This T cell receptor (beta chain) was captured by sequencing in a study of shared clonotypes between healthy human individuals. Germline CDR1 and CDR2: GTSNPN and SVGIG (reference sequence). With V trimmed by 2 bases and J by 4 bases, 5 bases remained unmatched. The CDR3 runs 15 residues. The table came from immunoSEQ multiplex PCR; TCRdb's copy has only in-frame clones and leaves some out. Here the sample spans over 2 million clones, 85% to 95% being singletons. Donors comprised healthy HIV-negative adults lacking recent acute infections or vaccinations. The TCR comes from a man aged 18-30 years in good health. Material for sequencing was naive CD4+ T cells sorted from blood. Subset indicated: CD45RA+ positively selected. V is TRBV30 and J is TRBJ2-3; 11 bases match TRBD1. This chain's CDR3 is CAWSRGQGASDTQYF. The CDR3 bases are TGTGCCTGGAGTAGAGGACAGGGGGCCTCAGATACGCAGTATTTT. Combining the CDR3 with reference TRBV30 and TRBJ2-3 gives the whole variable domain SQTIHQWPATLVQPVGSPLSLECTVEGTSNPNLYWYRQAAGRGLQLLFYSVGIGQISSEVPQNLSASRPQDRQFILSSKKLLLSDSGFYLCAWSRGQGASDTQYFGPGTRLTVL.